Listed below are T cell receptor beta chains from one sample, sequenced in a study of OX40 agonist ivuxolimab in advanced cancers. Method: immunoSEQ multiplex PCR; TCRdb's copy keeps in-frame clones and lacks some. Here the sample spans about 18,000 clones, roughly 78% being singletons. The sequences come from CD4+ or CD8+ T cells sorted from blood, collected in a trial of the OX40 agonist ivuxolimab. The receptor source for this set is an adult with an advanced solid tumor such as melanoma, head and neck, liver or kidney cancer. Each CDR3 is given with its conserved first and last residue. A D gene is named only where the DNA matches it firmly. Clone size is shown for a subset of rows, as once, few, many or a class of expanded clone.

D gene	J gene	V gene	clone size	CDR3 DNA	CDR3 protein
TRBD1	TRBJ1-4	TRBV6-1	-	TGTGCCAGCAGTGGGAGGGGGACAGCTAAGGAAAAACTGTTTTTT	CASSGRGTAKEKLFF
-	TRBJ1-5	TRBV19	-	TGTGCCAGTACCACATCCTCAGGGGGCAATCAGCCCCAGCATTTT	CASTTSSGGNQPQHF
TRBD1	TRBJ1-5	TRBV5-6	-	TGTGCCAGCAGCTTGTCCGGGACAGGGTTTTTAAGCAATCAGCCCCAGCATTTT	CASSLSGTGFLSNQPQHF
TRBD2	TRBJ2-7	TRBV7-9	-	TGTGCCAGCAGCTTACTGCCAGCGGGAGCATACGAGCAGTACTTC	CASSLLPAGAYEQYF
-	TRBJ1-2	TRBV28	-	TGTGCCAGCAGTTTTAGTACCATGGCTAACTATGGCTACACCTTC	CASSFSTMANYGYTF
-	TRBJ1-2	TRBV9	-	TGTGCCAGCAGCGTAGGACTAGGGTACTATGGCTACACCTTC	CASSVGLGYYGYTF
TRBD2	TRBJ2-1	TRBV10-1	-	TGCGCCAGCAGTGAAGGGCGAGCGGGAGGGGTTGAGCAGTTCTTC	CASSEGRAGGVEQFF
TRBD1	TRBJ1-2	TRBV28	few	TGTGCCAGCAGTTTGGAGGGGGCGCCTTATGGCTACACCTTC	CASSLEGAPYGYTF
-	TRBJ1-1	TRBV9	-	TGTGCCAGCAGCGTAGAGGGGAGGGCGGACACTGAAGCTTTCTTT	CASSVEGRADTEAFF
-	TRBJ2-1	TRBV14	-	TGTGCCAGCAGCCGCTTCGGGACGGCCAACAATGAGCAGTTCTTC	CASSRFGTANNEQFF
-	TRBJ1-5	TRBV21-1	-	TGTGCCAGCAGAAGGACAAGGGGCAATCAGCCCCAGCATTTT	CASRRTRGNQPQHF
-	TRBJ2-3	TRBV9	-	TGTGCCAACAGCCCACTTCCGGGGTTCACAGATACGCAGTATTTT	CANSPLPGFTDTQYF
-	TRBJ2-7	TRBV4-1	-	TGCGCCAGCAGCCATTTTACCGGGTCCTCCTACGAGCAGTACTTC	CASSHFTGSSYEQYF
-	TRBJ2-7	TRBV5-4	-	TGTGCCAGCAGCTTGGGTCCGGACGAGCAGTACTTC	CASSLGPDEQYF
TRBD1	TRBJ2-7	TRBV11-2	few	TGTGCCAGCAGCTCCGGGACAGAAGAGCAGTACTTC	CASSSGTEEQYF
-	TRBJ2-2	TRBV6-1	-	TGTGCCAGCAGTTGGGCTTCGAACACCGGGGAGCTGTTTTTT	CASSWASNTGELFF
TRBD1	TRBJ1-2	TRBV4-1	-	TGCGCCAGCAGCCAAGGACAGGGGGCTAGTAATGGCTACACCTTC	CASSQGQGASNGYTF
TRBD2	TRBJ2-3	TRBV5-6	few	TGTGCCAGCAGCCCGGGACTAGCGGGGGGGCCGGGCCCAGATACGCAGTATTTT	CASSPGLAGGPGPDTQYF
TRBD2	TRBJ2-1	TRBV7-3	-	TGTGCCAGCAGCTTAAACCTGGGACTACGAGATGAGCAGTTCTTC	CASSLNLGLRDEQFF
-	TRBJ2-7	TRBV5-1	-	TGCGCCAGCAGCTTGGGACAGGTCTCCTACGAGCAGTACTTC	CASSLGQVSYEQYF
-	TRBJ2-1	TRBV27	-	TGTGCCAGCAGCCAGGAGGGCCGGTACAATGAGCAGTTCTTC	CASSQEGRYNEQFF
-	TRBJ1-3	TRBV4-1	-	TGCGCCAGCAGCCAAGGGCGAGGTTCTGGAAACACCATATATTTT	CASSQGRGSGNTIYF
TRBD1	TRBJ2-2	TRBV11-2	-	TGTGCCAGCAGGGACCGGGACAGTCTAACCGGGGAGCTGTTTTTT	CASRDRDSLTGELFF
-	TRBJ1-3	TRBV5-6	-	TGTGCCAGCAGCTTGCGGGGGTCCTCTGGAAACACCATATATTTT	CASSLRGSSGNTIYF
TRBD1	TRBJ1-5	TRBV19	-	TGTGCCAGTAGTACCTGGACAGGAGTTAGCAATCAGCCCCAGCATTTT	CASSTWTGVSNQPQHF
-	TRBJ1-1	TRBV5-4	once	TGTGCCAGCAGCTACTGGGCGCGGGGTCTCACTGAAGCTTTCTTT	CASSYWARGLTEAFF
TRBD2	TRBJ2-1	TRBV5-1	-	TGCGCCAGCAGCTTGAGCGGGACCTACAATGAGCAGTTCTTC	CASSLSGTYNEQFF
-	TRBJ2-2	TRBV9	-	TGTGCCAGCAGCTTTGGACTGAGGGAGCTGTTTTTT	CASSFGLRELFF
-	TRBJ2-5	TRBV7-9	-	TGTGCCAGCAGCTTAGAGCCAGATCAAGAGACCCAGTACTTC	CASSLEPDQETQYF
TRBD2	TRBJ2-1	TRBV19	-	TGTGCCAGTGGCGAACTAGCGGGAGATCGGTCCTACAATGAGCAGTTCTTC	CASGELAGDRSYNEQFF
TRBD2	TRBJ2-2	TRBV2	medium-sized	TGTGCCAGCACAGCGGGGCGGGGAAACACCGGGGAGCTGTTTTTT	CASTAGRGNTGELFF
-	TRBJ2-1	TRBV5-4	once	TGTGCCAGCAGCTCCCCAATGGAGGGCAATGAGCAGTTCTTC	CASSSPMEGNEQFF
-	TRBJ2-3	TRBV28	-	TGTGCCAGCAGTTTCACAGCATTAGCAGATACGCAGTATTTT	CASSFTALADTQYF
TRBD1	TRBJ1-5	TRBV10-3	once	TGTGCCATCAGTGAGGGACAGGACTTCAATCAGCCCCAGCATTTT	CAISEGQDFNQPQHF
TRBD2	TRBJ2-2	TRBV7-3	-	TGTGCCAGCAGTTCGACTAGCGGGAGAAAGCCCGGGGAGCTGTTTTTT	CASSSTSGRKPGELFF
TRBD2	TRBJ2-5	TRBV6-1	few	TGTGCCAGCAGGGGTCTAGCGGGGACCCAAGAGACCCAGTACTTC	CASRGLAGTQETQYF
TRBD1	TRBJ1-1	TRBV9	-	TGTGCCAGCAGCGCCGCAGGGACAGGGGACACTGAAGCTTTCTTT	CASSAAGTGDTEAFF
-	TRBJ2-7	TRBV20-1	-	TGCAGTGCCTTGACAGGATACGAGCAGTACTTC	CSALTGYEQYF
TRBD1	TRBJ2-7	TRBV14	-	TGTGCCAGCAGCCAAGCGACAGGGGCTGCCTACGAGCAGTACTTC	CASSQATGAAYEQYF
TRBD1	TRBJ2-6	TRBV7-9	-	TGTGCCAGCAGCTTATCGGGGACAGCTCCCTCTGGGGCCAACGTCCTGACTTTC	CASSLSGTAPSGANVLTF
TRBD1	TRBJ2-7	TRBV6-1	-	TGTGCCAGCAGTGAATATCGGACAGGTAACTACGAGCAGTACTTC	CASSEYRTGNYEQYF
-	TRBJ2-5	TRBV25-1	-	TGTGCCAGCAGCGCCGGGCCTCAAGAGACCCAGTACTTC	CASSAGPQETQYF
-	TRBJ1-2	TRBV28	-	TGTGCCAGCAGTTTAGCTGATGAAATTATGGGATGCTACACCTTC	CASSLADEIMGCYTF
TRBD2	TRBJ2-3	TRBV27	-	TGTGCCAGCAGTTTATCTAGCGGGGGGGACACAGATACGCAGTATTTT	CASSLSSGGDTDTQYF